This TCR beta chain was documented in a study of preoperative IRX-2 immunotherapy in early breast cancer. Generated by immunoSEQ multiplex PCR, the TCRdb table keeps only in-frame clones and is missing some. Of 60,000 or so clones detected, around 94% appear once; the ten largest clones hold roughly 1.5%. Treatment: preoperative locoregional IRX-2 cytokine immunotherapy. Preoperative locoregional IRX-2 cytokine immunotherapy was tested in the phase Ib source study. This clone was counted a single time. The CDR3 has 14 amino acids. Germline CDR1 reads ENHRY; CDR2 reads SYGVKD. Trimming removed 3 bases from V and 5 bases from J; junction bases left unmatched: 4.

The sequence came from a human donor with breast cancer. This material was collected from a patient treated with IRX-2 immunotherapy. The chain recombines TRBV10-3 with TRBJ2-5, with 9 bases fitting TRBD2. Here the CDR3 reads CAISEVAGDETQYF. In nucleotides, the CDR3 is TGTGCCATCAGTGAAGTAGCGGGGGACGAGACCCAGTACTTC.